A single sample is the source of the 16 T cell receptor beta chains below, sequenced in a study of human T cells and chemical hapten exposure. TCRdb recomputed calls from the RACE reads with MiXCR, one row per CDR3 protein. This table holds approximately 77,000 distinct CDR3 sequences, roughly 15% found once. Time point noted: pre-sensitization, week 0. Treatment in this sample: therapeutic diphenylcyclopropenone sensitization with weekly scalp DPC. This specimen consisted of whole blood, obtained in connection with sensitization to the hapten diphenylcyclopropenone (DPC). The receptors derive from a woman aged 45-60 years with alopecia areata. Some clones in this sample may be carry-over from other donors' samples.

This clonotype has a handful of counts. The CDR3 bases are TGTGCCAGCAGTTTATTTTCGGGGAATGGGGCCAACGTCCTGACTTTC. This gives the protein CASSLFSGNGANVLTF. This sequence joins TRBV6-6 and TRBJ2-6, with D maybe TRBD2 (5 bases). CDR1 and CDR2 from the germline V gene are MNHNY and SVGAGI (reference sequence). V lost 4 bases and J lost 3, with 13 bases in between. The CDR3 covers 16 residues.

The CDR3: CASSLPSSGANVLTF. The CDR3 DNA sequence: TGTGCCAGCAGTCTACCCAGCTCTGGGGCCAACGTCCTGACTTTC. The chain recombines TRBV6-2 or TRBV6-3 with TRBJ2-6; D ambiguous. This CDR3 has 15 residues. Trimming left V 5 bases short and J 0 bases short, with 8 bases between. CDR1 is MNHEY, CDR2 SVGEGT, per germline.

This clonotype was picked up many times. The gene calls are TRBV11-2 and TRBJ2-1, with TRBD2 identical over 12 bases. J was trimmed by 8 bases and V by 0 bases; bases with no gene match: 14. Looked up from germline, CDR1 is SGHAT and CDR2 is FQNNGV. The CDR3 loop spans 19 amino acids. CDR3 sequence: CASSLDLTSGSIPGDEQFF. The CDR3 region has the DNA TGTGCCAGCAGCTTAGATCTGACTAGCGGGAGCATCCCGGGGGATGAGCAGTTCTTC.

This clonotype has ten or more counts. The chain uses TRBV11-2 and TRBJ1-2; 9 bases line up with TRBD1. CDR3 size: 14 residues. Germline lookup yields CDR1 SGHAT and CDR2 FQNNGV. The J segment lost 8 bases and the V segment lost 4 bases, leaving 8 bases of the junction unmatched. The CDR3 DNA is TGTGCCAGCAGCTGGGCCGGGACAGGGATCGGCTACACCTTC. Translation gives CASSWAGTGIGYTF. Based on the CDR3 plus reference TRBV11-2 and TRBJ1-2, the full variable domain is EAGVAQSPRYKIIEKRQSVAFWCNPISGHATLYWYQQILGQGPKLLIQFQNNGVVDDSQLPKDRFSAERLKGVDSTLKIQPAKLEDSAVYLCASSWAGTGIGYTFGSGTRLTVV.

This clonotype was observed a handful of times. This chain links TRBV7-2 with TRBJ2-5; D is possibly TRBD2 (6 bases). CDR3 length equals 14 residues. Germline V gene sequence: CDR1 SGHTA, CDR2 FQGNSA. V was clipped by 5 bases and J by 3 bases, with 13 bases between them. The CDR3 protein is CASSRGGTKETQYF. The CDR3 region has the DNA TGTGCCAGCAGCAGGGGAGGAACTAAAGAGACCCAGTACTTC.

This clonotype was detected only a few times. The J gene is TRBJ2-3, the V gene TRBV29-1, with D maybe TRBD1 (6 bases). The CDR3 sequence is 14 residues long. Trimming cost V 4 bases and J 1 base, with 12 bases left between them. The V gene's germline CDR1 is SQVTM and CDR2 ANQGSEA. As DNA, the CDR3 is TGCAGCGTTGCAGGGGTTGGGGGCACAGATACGCAGTATTTT. Translating gives CSVAGVGGTDTQYF.

The rearrangement uses TRBV7-9 and TRBJ2-5, with 9 bases fitting TRBD1. This CDR3 is 17 amino acids long. CDR1 is SEHNR and CDR2 is FQNEAQ in the germline V gene (reference sequence). V lost 5 bases to trimming and J lost 5 bases; unmatched junction nucleotides: 15. The CDR3 bases are TGTGCCAGCAGCACGTATAACAGGGGGCTGTACGGGGAGACCCAGTACTTC. This translates into CASSTYNRGLYGETQYF. The complete variable domain, with remaining parts taken from reference TRBV7-9 and TRBJ2-5, reads DTGVSQNPRHKITKRGQNVTFRCDPISEHNRLYWYRQTLGQGPEFLTYFQNEAQLEKSRLLSDRFSAERPKGSFSTLEIQRTEQGDSAMYLCASSTYNRGLYGETQYFGPGTRLLVL.

The rearrangement joins TRBV5-1 to TRBJ2-7; D is possibly TRBD2 (6 bases). The CDR3 contains 17 residues. Germline V gene lookup returns CDR1 SGHRS and CDR2 YFSETQ. V shed 0 bases and J shed 7 bases, with 23 bases lying between them. The CDR3 protein is CASSLGGMGLILREQYF. The CDR3 DNA reads as TGCGCCAGCAGCTTGGGAGGCATGGGACTGATATTACGAGAGCAGTACTTC. Together with reference TRBV5-1 and TRBJ2-7, the CDR3 gives the full variable domain: KAGVTQTPRYLIKTRGQQVTLSCSPISGHRSVSWYQQTPGQGLQFLFEYFSETQRNKGNFPGRFSGRQFSNSRSEMNVSTLELGDSALYLCASSLGGMGLILREQYFGPGTRLTVT.

The chain recombines TRBV6-5 with TRBJ1-2; D not resolved. V was trimmed by 5 bases and J by 4 bases, leaving 17 bases between them. This CDR3 is 15 amino acids long. Germline V CDR1 and CDR2: MNHEY, SVGAGI. Here the CDR3 reads CASSPGPSRSYGYTF. The CDR3 DNA is TGTGCCAGCAGTCCAGGACCCTCAAGGAGCTATGGCTACACCTTC.

The table lists this clonotype with a few counts. This sequence joins TRBV10-3 and TRBJ1-1, with 7 nucleotides matching TRBD1. Germline CDR1 reads ENHRY; CDR2 reads SYGVKD. V was clipped by 1 base and J by 3 bases; unmatched bases: 2. This CDR3 spans 14 amino acids. The CDR3 sequence: CAISEFQGDTEAFF. CDR3 sequence (DNA): TGTGCCATCAGTGAGTTCCAGGGGGACACTGAAGCTTTCTTT.

This clonotype was seen more than once but under ten times. V is TRBV3-1 and J is TRBJ2-3; maybe TRBD1 (6 bases). V lost 6 bases and J 0 bases, leaving 16 bases between the germline ends. The germline gives CDR1 LGHDT, CDR2 YNNKEL (reference sequence). The CDR3 covers 16 residues. The CDR3 loop is CASRHAPGTSTDTQYF. The CDR3 bases are TGTGCCAGCAGACACGCTCCCGGGACAAGCACAGATACGCAGTATTTT.

This clonotype was found a few times. The chain carries TRBV30 and TRBJ1-5, with 10 bases aligning to TRBD1. This CDR3 has 14 residues. Germline V lookup: CDR1 GTSNPN, CDR2 SVGIG (reference sequence). Trimming at V came to 5 bases and at J to 7 bases, leaving 8 bases not matched to a gene. The CDR3 is CAWGMTGGQQPQHF. In DNA, the CDR3 is TGTGCCTGGGGAATGACAGGGGGCCAGCAGCCCCAGCATTTT. Filled out from reference TRBV30 and TRBJ1-5, the complete variable domain reads SQTIHQWPATLVQPVGSPLSLECTVEGTSNPNLYWYRQAAGRGLQLLFYSVGIGQISSEVPQNLSASRPQDRQFILSSKKLLLSDSGFYLCAWGMTGGQQPQHFGDGTRLSIL.

The genes are TRBV4-3 and TRBJ1-6; D is undetermined. Trimming took off 0 bases at V and 13 bases at J, with 22 bases between the two ends. This CDR3 has 17 residues. CDR1 and CDR2 (germline): LGHNA, YSLEER. The CDR3, as DNA: TGCGCCAGCAGCCAAGATCCGGCGCCGGATTCGCCTACGCCCCTCCACTTT. It is translated as CASSQDPAPDSPTPLHF.

This clonotype was observed a few times. One end of the junction varies from germline; a read error may be responsible. The chain links TRBV20-1 to TRBJ1-1; D is perhaps TRBD1 (5 bases). The CDR3 sequence is 13 residues long. From germline, CDR1 is DFQATT and CDR2 SNEGSKA (reference sequence). For the CDR3, the DNA is TGCAGTGCTAGAGGAGGTGAGGGGTTAAAAGCCTTCTTT. Encoded protein: CSARGGEGLKAFF.

The chain carries TRBV5-1 and TRBJ1-1; D remains ambiguous. The CDR3 spans 13 residues. Germline V gives CDR1 SGHRS, CDR2 YFSETQ. Trimming removed 1 base from V and 1 base from J, with 5 bases in between. For the CDR3, the DNA is TGCGCCAGCAGCTTGTTACAGAACACTGAAGCTTTCTTT. Protein: CASSLLQNTEAFF. The full variable domain, rest sourced from reference TRBV5-1 and TRBJ1-1, is KAGVTQTPRYLIKTRGQQVTLSCSPISGHRSVSWYQQTPGQGLQFLFEYFSETQRNKGNFPGRFSGRQFSNSRSEMNVSTLELGDSALYLCASSLLQNTEAFFGQGTRLTVV.

This clonotype was seen a few times. This chain links TRBV29-1 with TRBJ1-1; TRBD1 agrees at 7 bases. With V trimmed by 1 base and J by 5 bases, 16 bases remained unmatched. The germline CDR1 and CDR2 sequences are SQVTM and ANQGSEA. CDR3 length: 17 residues. This chain's CDR3 is CSVEAPRQNRGRTEAFF. The CDR3 region has the DNA TGCAGCGTTGAAGCTCCAAGGCAAAACAGGGGAAGAACTGAAGCTTTCTTT.